The 10 T cell receptor beta chains reported below all come from one sample, sequenced in a study of shared clonotypes between healthy human individuals (dated by TCRdb to the early 2020s). CD8 naive samples consisted of CD45RO-negative cells that were positively selected for CCR7, yielding a CD45RA+CCR7+ population without TemRA cells. Library construction relied on the immunoSEQ multiplex PCR assay. TCRdb stores this immuneACCESS table with in-frame sequences only. Part of the clones is absent; in the studies checked, under half of the shortfall reflects unresolved V genes, and no reason is known for the rest. This sample comprises around 550,000 clones, roughly 96% of them detected only once. The ten largest clones capture 0.095% to 0.14% of the sample. Sequencing used naive CD8+ T cells sorted from blood. What the cell subset or site label conveys for this sample: CD45RA+CCR7+. The origin of the receptors is a woman younger than 45 in good health.

This chain connects TRBV6-7 to TRBJ2-1; 9 positions match TRBD2. TRBV6-7 is an ORF, with its function uncertain. V gave up 8 bases and J gave up 6 bases; unmatched junction bases: 14. This CDR3 has 16 amino acids. CDR3 in DNA: TGTGCCAGCTACCCCCCTGGAGCGGGAGGAGGCAATGAGCAGTTCTTC. It is translated as CASYPPGAGGGNEQFF.

This chain links TRBV27 with TRBJ2-2; tentative D call: TRBD2 (6 bases). V was cut by 5 bases and J by 5 bases, with 9 bases left in between. CDR1 and CDR2 from the germline V gene are MNHEY and SMNVEV (reference sequence). The CDR3 totals 13 residues. CDR3 DNA sequence: TGTGCCAGCAGTCTAGCGTCGACCGGGGAGCTGTTTTTT. Translated: CASSLASTGELFF.

This clone was found once. This sequence joins TRBV27 and TRBJ2-7; D possibly corresponds to TRBD2 (5 bases). The ends were cut back, 2 bases at V and 3 bases at J, with 20 bases in the middle. In germline, CDR1 is MNHEY, CDR2 SMNVEV (reference sequence). The CDR3 is 17 amino acids. CDR3 sequence: CASSLNSRRASFYEQYF. The CDR3 coding sequence is TGTGCCAGCAGTTTAAACTCTCGGCGGGCGAGCTTCTACGAGCAGTACTTC.

The chain links TRBV7-9 to TRBJ2-2, with 7 bases lining up with TRBD1. CDR3 length equals 14 residues. J lost 9 bases, V lost 1 base, and 5 bases had no gene match. The germline CDR1 and CDR2 sequences are SEHNR and FQNEAQ (reference sequence). The CDR3 DNA reads TGTGCCAGCAGCTTAGTAGGGGGCCCCCGGGAGCTGTTTTTT. It specifies CASSLVGGPRELFF.

V and J are TRBV28 and TRBJ1-2; D is uncertain. Germline CDR1 is MDHEN and CDR2 is SYDVKM. V was clipped by 5 bases and J by 3 bases, with 19 bases between them. The CDR3 has 16 residues. For the CDR3, the DNA is TGTGCCAGCAGTATATCAAGGACCCTTTCCTACTATGGCTACACCTTC. Its protein product is CASSISRTLSYYGYTF.

In regard to this clone: The identical CDR3 is also encoded by other nucleotide sequences in the sample. This chain connects TRBV7-9 to TRBJ2-3, with unresolved D. The CDR3 runs 11 residues. Germline V gene data show CDR1 as SEHNR and CDR2 as FQNEAQ (reference sequence). V was clipped by 0 bases and J by 6 bases, with 1 base between them. CDR3 sequence reads: CASSLADTQYF. DNA for the CDR3: TGTGCCAGCAGCTTAGCTGATACGCAGTATTTT. The entire variable domain, with the rest obtained from reference TRBV7-9 and TRBJ2-3, is as follows: DTGVSQNPRHKITKRGQNVTFRCDPISEHNRLYWYRQTLGQGPEFLTYFQNEAQLEKSRLLSDRFSAERPKGSFSTLEIQRTEQGDSAMYLCASSLADTQYFGPGTRLTVL.

The chain combines TRBV9 with TRBJ2-1; possibly TRBD2 for D (6 bases). Deletions cut 3 bases from V and 8 bases from J, with 18 bases between. This CDR3 region has 15 residues. CDR1 and CDR2 (germline): SGDLS, YYNGEE. The CDR3, as DNA: TGTGCCAGCAGCGCCGTCGGCGGAGCTAGCGATGAGCAGTTCTTC. Its translation: CASSAVGGASDEQFF.

This clone was picked up one time. This chain uses TRBV10-2 with TRBJ2-7, with 14 positions matching TRBD2. With 8 bases clipped from V and 4 bases from J, the junction kept 4 bases outside the gene matches. From germline, CDR1 is WSHSY and CDR2 SAAADI. The CDR3 consists of 14 residues. CDR3 residues: CASVGLAGGYEQYF. In nucleotides, the CDR3 is TGCGCCAGCGTAGGACTAGCGGGAGGTTACGAGCAGTACTTC.

This chain uses TRBV6-6 with TRBJ2-7; D is ambiguous. The CDR3 is made up of 12 amino acids. The germline CDR1 and CDR2 sequences are MNHNY and SVGAGI (reference sequence). V shed 5 bases and J shed 2 bases, with 7 bases lying between them. CDR3 in amino acids: CASSPDAYEQYF. The CDR3 DNA reads TGTGCCAGCAGTCCAGACGCCTACGAGCAGTACTTC.

This sequence joins TRBV4-1 and TRBJ1-4; no clear D. The CDR3 contains 15 residues. Trimming removed 4 bases at V and 8 bases at J, with 17 bases between. Germline V gene data show CDR1 as MGHRA and CDR2 as YSYEKL. The CDR3 region has the DNA TGCGCCAGCAGCCGCATCCCTAGGGTCGGGGAAAAACTGTTTTTT. The encoded protein is CASSRIPRVGEKLFF.